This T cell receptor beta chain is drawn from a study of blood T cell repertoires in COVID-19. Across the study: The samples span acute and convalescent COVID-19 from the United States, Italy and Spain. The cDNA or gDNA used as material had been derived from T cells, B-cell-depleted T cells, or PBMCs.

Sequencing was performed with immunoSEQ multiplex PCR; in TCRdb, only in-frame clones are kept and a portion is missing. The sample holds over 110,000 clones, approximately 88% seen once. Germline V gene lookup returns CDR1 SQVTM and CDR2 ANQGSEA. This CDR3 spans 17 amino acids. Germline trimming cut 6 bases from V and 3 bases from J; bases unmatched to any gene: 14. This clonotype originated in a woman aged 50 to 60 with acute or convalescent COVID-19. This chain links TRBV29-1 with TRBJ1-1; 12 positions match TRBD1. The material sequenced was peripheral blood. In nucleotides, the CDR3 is TGCAGCGTCCTCCGGGGACAGGGGGCTTTCTGGTACACTGAAGCTTTCTTT. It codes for CSVLRGQGAFWYTEAFF.